Listed here are 25 T cell receptor beta chains from one sample, sequenced in a study of blood T cell repertoires in COVID-19. The repertoire was sequenced with immunoSEQ multiplex PCR; TCRdb's copy has only in-frame clones and lacks some. The repertoire consists of approximately 150,000 clones, with 88% occurring once and the leading ten covering approximately 2.5%. Material for sequencing was peripheral blood. The source of these receptors is a human donor with COVID-19, enrolled during active disease. The donor label of this sample is uncertain.

The gene calls are TRBV5-1 and TRBJ2-2; 8 bases are shared with TRBD2. V lost 4 bases and J lost 1; bases outside the gene matches: 6. Germline V gives CDR1 SGHRS, CDR2 YFSETQ. The CDR3 sequence is 16 residues long. The CDR3 is CASSPHAGGNTGELFF. DNA for the CDR3: TGCGCCAGCAGCCCCCATGCGGGAGGGAACACCGGGGAGCTGTTTTTT.

The chain recombines TRBV11-2 with TRBJ1-2; D may be TRBD1 (5 bases). The CDR3 covers 16 residues. The germline V and J ends were trimmed by 6 bases and 4 bases, with 21 bases remaining between them. CDR1 is SGHAT and CDR2 is FQNNGV in the germline V gene. CDR3 nucleotides: TGTGCCAGCAGTTCGGTGGATTCGACAGCAGTCTATGGCTACACCTTC. This translates into CASSSVDSTAVYGYTF.

The gene calls are TRBV6-1 and TRBJ2-3, with TRBD2 as a possible D gene (5 bases). V was trimmed by 3 bases and J by 2 bases, leaving 6 bases between them. The CDR3 spans 13 residues. CDR1 and CDR2 from the germline V gene are MNHNS and SASEGT. The CDR3 reads CASSEDSTDTQYF. DNA of the CDR3: TGTGCCAGCAGTGAGGACTCCACAGATACGCAGTATTTT.

The gene calls are TRBV1 and TRBJ2-1; the table's TRBD1 call for D was not verified on the DNA. TRBV1 is a recognized pseudogene. CDR3 size: 11 residues. The CDR3 DNA is TGCACCAGCAGCCAAGCCAGGGAGCAGTTCTTC. Translation gives CTSSQAREQFF.

This chain joins TRBV4-2 and TRBJ2-1, with 9 bases matching TRBD2. The germline gives CDR1 LGHNA, CDR2 YNFKEQ. The CDR3 loop spans 16 amino acids. J was trimmed by 2 bases and V by 1 base; bases with no gene match: 3. CDR3 residues: CASSQVGGGAYNEQFF. CDR3 bases: TGTGCCAGCAGCCAAGTAGGCGGGGGGGCCTACAATGAGCAGTTCTTC.

This chain joins TRBV27 and TRBJ2-2, with D possibly matching TRBD1 (6 bases). The CDR3 spans 15 residues. Germline values: CDR1 MNHEY, CDR2 SMNVEV (reference sequence). Trimming stripped 5 bases from V and 5 bases from J, with 15 bases between. The DNA of the CDR3 is TGTGCCAGCAGTAGCAGGGGTTATTCAACCGGGGAGCTGTTTTTT. It is translated as CASSSRGYSTGELFF.

The chain has TRBV5-1 and TRBJ1-3; D is unclear. The CDR3 loop spans 15 amino acids. Trimming removed 4 bases from V and 0 bases from J, with 11 bases in between. The germline V gene encodes CDR1 SGHRS and CDR2 YFSETQ. CDR3 loop: CASSPTVPSGNTIYF. CDR3 nucleotides: TGCGCCAGCAGCCCTACAGTTCCCTCTGGAAACACCATATATTTT. Full variable domain (remainder filled in from reference TRBV5-1 and TRBJ1-3): KAGVTQTPRYLIKTRGQQVTLSCSPISGHRSVSWYQQTPGQGLQFLFEYFSETQRNKGNFPGRFSGRQFSNSRSEMNVSTLELGDSALYLCASSPTVPSGNTIYFGEGSWLTVV.

In DNA form, the CDR3 reads TGTGCCAGTAGTCCCTGGGGGGGGCAGGGAAACTCTGGGGCCAACGTCCTGACTTTC. Translating it yields CASSPWGGQGNSGANVLTF. The chain is built from TRBV19 and TRBJ2-6; a possible D gene is TRBD2 (7 bases). The germline CDR1 and CDR2 sequences are LNHDA and SQIVND (reference sequence). The CDR3 is made up of 19 amino acids. Trimming cost V 5 bases and J 0 bases, with 20 bases left between them.

The V call is TRBV4-2, the J call TRBJ2-1; 8 bases agree with TRBD2. The trim removed 2 bases at V and 8 bases at J, leaving 8 bases unmatched. Germline V gene sequence: CDR1 LGHNA, CDR2 YNFKEQ. This CDR3 contains 15 residues. CDR3 protein: CASSQLGGGRDEQFF. The CDR3 DNA sequence: TGTGCCAGCAGCCAACTTGGCGGGGGGAGGGATGAGCAGTTCTTC.

The chain combines TRBV28 with TRBJ2-7, with D maybe TRBD1 (5 bases). Between the trimmed V and J ends, which lost 5 bases and 2 bases, there was a span of 10 bases. This CDR3 contains 13 residues. Germline V gene sequence: CDR1 MDHEN, CDR2 SYDVKM. The CDR3 protein is CASSGHVTYEQYF. DNA of the CDR3: TGTGCCAGCAGTGGACATGTGACCTACGAGCAGTACTTC.

The genes are TRBV5-4 and TRBJ2-7; perhaps TRBD1 as D (6 bases). Trimming took 6 bases from V and 2 from J, leaving 15 bases between them. From germline, CDR1 is SGHNT and CDR2 YYREEE (reference sequence). The CDR3 consists of 14 residues. The CDR3 region is CASNHPDRAYEQYF. The CDR3 DNA reads TGTGCCAGCAACCATCCGGACAGAGCCTACGAGCAGTACTTC.

This rearrangement joins TRBV28 to TRBJ1-2, with 11 positions matching TRBD1. Unmatched junction bases numbered 9, after V lost 8 bases and J lost 7 bases. The CDR3 is 14 residues long. Germline V CDR1 and CDR2: MDHEN, SYDVKM. CDR3 loop: CASGLGQGEFGYTF. CDR3 DNA sequence: TGTGCCAGCGGCCTGGGACAGGGGGAATTTGGCTACACCTTC.

V and J are TRBV4-1 and TRBJ2-5, with D possibly being TRBD2 (6 bases). Trimming shortened V by 1 base and J by 12 bases, and 21 bases separated the two germline ends. The CDR3 length is 15 residues. Germline V gene data show CDR1 as MGHRA and CDR2 as YSYEKL. CDR3 sequence reads: CASSQGGGPPDRKYF. Here the CDR3 DNA reads TGCGCCAGCAGCCAAGGGGGAGGCCCCCCCGATAGAAAGTACTTC.

The chain carries TRBV5-1 and TRBJ1-3; TRBD1 might be the D (5 bases). Germline V CDR1 and CDR2: SGHRS, YFSETQ. Trimming pared 0 bases from V and 0 bases from J, leaving 16 bases between. The CDR3 covers 18 residues. In DNA form, the CDR3 reads TGCGCCAGCAGCTTGGGAGGGACGCGGGGCAGCTCTGGAAACACCATATATTTT. Protein: CASSLGGTRGSSGNTIYF.

The chain combines TRBV3-1 (or the pseudogene TRBV3-2) with TRBJ2-7, with a tentative D call TRBD2 (6 bases). The CDR3 spans 13 residues. The V gene lost 0 bases and the J gene lost 9 bases, with 12 bases spanning the gap. Germline CDR1 reads LGHDT; CDR2 reads YNNKEL (reference sequence). The CDR3 nucleotides read TGTGCCAGCAGCCAAGAAGGAGGAGGGACGCAGTACTTC. This sequence encodes CASSQEGGGTQYF.

The rearrangement links TRBV7-8 to TRBJ1-2; TRBD1 is a possible D gene (6 bases). Deletions cut 2 bases from V and 4 bases from J, with 17 bases between. There are 16 residues in the CDR3. The V gene's germline CDR1 is SGHVS and CDR2 FQNEAQ. This CDR3 is CASSLLQGSGGYGYTF. CDR3 nucleotide sequence: TGTGCCAGCAGCTTACTCCAGGGGAGTGGAGGCTATGGCTACACCTTC. The full variable domain, in which reference TRBV7-8 and TRBJ1-2 provide the parts outside the CDR3, is GAGVSQSPRYKVAKRGQDVALRCDPISGHVSLFWYQQALGQGPEFLTYFQNEAQLDKSGLPSDRFFAERPEGSVSTLKIQRTQQEDSAVYLCASSLLQGSGGYGYTFGSGTRLTVV.

This chain links TRBV29-1 with TRBJ2-7, with TRBD2 matching 8 bases. The V and J ends lost 4 bases and 5 bases, in that order; junction bases with no gene match: 13. The CDR3 extends over 15 amino acids. The V gene's germline CDR1 is SQVTM and CDR2 ANQGSEA. CDR3 sequence reads: CSVGNAGGGLDEQYF. The CDR3, as DNA: TGCAGCGTTGGTAATGCGGGGGGAGGTTTAGACGAGCAGTACTTC.

The chain uses TRBV3-1 (or the pseudogene TRBV3-2) and TRBJ2-5, with 14 bases that match TRBD2. Germline values: CDR1 LGHDT, CDR2 YNNKEL (reference sequence). The trim removed 5 bases at V and 5 bases at J, leaving 4 bases unmatched. This CDR3 is 15 amino acids long. The CDR3: CASSKTSGGAETQYF. The CDR3 nucleotides are TGTGCCAGCAGCAAGACTAGCGGGGGGGCGGAGACCCAGTACTTC.

The gene calls are TRBV6-6 and TRBJ2-2; the match to TRBD2 covers 7 bases. Germline CDR1 is MNHNY and CDR2 is SVGAGI (reference sequence). This CDR3 has 17 amino acids. J gave up 1 base and V 5 bases, and 10 bases lay outside the gene matches. The DNA of the CDR3 is TGTGCCAGCAGTCCACCGCGGGGAGGGCAGAACACCGGGGAGCTGTTTTTT. It codes for CASSPPRGGQNTGELFF.

The CDR3 sequence: CASSLGASRTGELFF. CDR3 bases: TGCGCCAGCAGCTTGGGGGCCAGTCGCACCGGGGAGCTGTTTTTT. The V and J genes are TRBV5-1 and TRBJ2-2; D call uncertain. CDR1 is SGHRS, CDR2 YFSETQ, per germline. V was cut by 0 bases and J by 4 bases, with 10 bases left in between. CDR3 size: 15 residues.

J is TRBJ1-2 and V is TRBV3-1 (or the pseudogene TRBV3-2), with D perhaps TRBD1 (5 bases). Trimming pared 1 base from V and 7 bases from J, leaving 10 bases between. The germline gives CDR1 LGHDT, CDR2 YNNKEL (reference sequence). This CDR3 spans 13 amino acids. The CDR3 reads CASSQVRAGGYTF. DNA for the CDR3: TGTGCCAGCAGCCAAGTCAGGGCTGGTGGCTACACCTTC.

The rearrangement uses TRBV5-4 and TRBJ2-3, with 8 positions matching TRBD1. The CDR3 totals 16 residues. V lost 0 bases, J lost 5 bases, and 8 bases stayed unmatched. The germline V gene has CDR1 SGHNT and CDR2 YYREEE (reference sequence). The CDR3 spells CASSLEQGGKGDTQYF. DNA for the CDR3: TGTGCCAGCAGCTTGGAACAGGGGGGTAAAGGAGATACGCAGTATTTT.

V is TRBV14 and J is TRBJ1-2, with D possibly TRBD1 on 5 matching bases. Trimming left V 4 bases short and J 4 bases short, with 7 bases between. CDR1 and CDR2 from the germline V gene are SGHDN and FVKESK. This CDR3 is built from 12 residues. DNA of the CDR3: TGTGCCAGCAGCCCAACAGGCTATGGCTACACCTTC. Translation gives CASSPTGYGYTF.

The chain links TRBV7-3 to TRBJ2-5; D is perhaps TRBD1 (6 bases). Germline V gene data show CDR1 as SGHTA and CDR2 as FQGTGA. V lost 1 base, J lost 4 bases, and 13 bases lay in between. CDR3 size: 15 residues. The CDR3 nucleotides are TGTGCCAGCAGCTTAATTGGCAGGGGTGCAGAGACCCAGTACTTC. It translates to CASSLIGRGAETQYF.

The chain links TRBV3-1 (or the pseudogene TRBV3-2) to TRBJ1-5; 10 bases map to TRBD1. CDR1 and CDR2 (germline): LGHDT, YNNKEL (reference sequence). The CDR3 runs 18 residues. The V segment lost 1 base and the J segment 2 bases; nucleotides outside the gene matches: 8. This CDR3 reads CASSQADRGNSGNQPQHF. The DNA of the CDR3 is TGTGCCAGCAGCCAAGCGGACAGGGGGAACAGCGGCAATCAGCCCCAGCATTTT.